These 5 T cell receptor beta chains originate from one sample sequenced in a study of cytomegalovirus exposure and HLA in healthy donors. It was with 60 Vbeta and 13 Jbeta primers that the PCR ran. The method was immunoSEQ multiplex PCR; TCRdb's version includes in-frame clones alone and lacks a portion of them. This sample has some 220,000 clones, with 75% to 85% found just once. Sequencing was performed on PBMCs. The receptor source for this set is a woman aged 55-70 years in good health and CMV-seropositive.

The chain employs TRBV2 and TRBJ2-7, with a weak D call TRBD1 (7 bases). CDR1 is SNHLY, CDR2 FYNNEI, per germline. Trimming removed 4 bases at V and 11 bases at J, with 15 bases between. This CDR3 is built from 12 residues. The CDR3 DNA follows: TGTGCCAGCAGTGGGCAGGGGGGTCCCGAGTACTTC. Its protein is CASSGQGGPEYF.

The chain joins TRBV10-1 to TRBJ2-1, with 10 nucleotides matching TRBD2. Germline assignment: CDR1 WNHNN and CDR2 SYGVQD (reference sequence). The V gene end was trimmed by 3 bases and the J gene end by 7 bases; junction bases not matched to a gene: 6. CDR3 length: 15 amino acids. The CDR3 reads CASSDPSGSINEQFF. The CDR3 nucleotides are TGCGCCAGCAGTGACCCTAGCGGGAGTATAAATGAGCAGTTCTTC.

The chain joins TRBV9 to TRBJ2-5, with 10 bases fitting TRBD2. Judging by the DNA end, TRBJ2-7 fits better; the J call may be wrong. Looked up from germline, CDR1 is SGDLS and CDR2 is YYNGEE. CDR3 size: 15 residues. The CDR3 DNA reads as TGTGCCAGCAGCGTAGGGCTAGCGGGGGAGTACGAGCAGTACTTC. Translated, it gives CASSVGLAGEYEQYF.

V and J are TRBV7-7 and TRBJ2-1, with TRBD2 matching 9 bases. Germline loops: CDR1 SSHAT, CDR2 FNYEAQ (reference sequence). The CDR3 contains 15 residues. V trimming: 1 base; J trimming: 6 bases; junction bases outside the gene matches: 4. CDR3 residues: CASSLDATSGNEQFF. Written as DNA, the CDR3 is TGTGCCAGCAGCTTAGATGCGACTAGCGGCAATGAGCAGTTCTTC.

The chain is built from TRBV12-5 and TRBJ2-1, with TRBD2 matching 8 bases. The CDR3 runs to 19 residues. J lost 0 bases, V lost 8 bases, and 18 bases had no gene match. Germline CDR1 reads LGHNT; CDR2 reads FRNRAP. The CDR3 DNA is TGTGCTAGTATCCCCGAGAGGTTAGCGGGAACTAGCTCCTACAATGAGCAGTTCTTC. It codes for CASIPERLAGTSSYNEQFF. Full variable domain (rest looked up from reference TRBV12-5 and TRBJ2-1): DARVTQTPRHKVTEMGQEVTMRCQPILGHNTVFWYRQTMMQGLELLAYFRNRAPLDDSGMPKDRFSAEMPDATLATLKIQPSEPRDSAVYFCASIPERLAGTSSYNEQFFGPGTRLTVL.